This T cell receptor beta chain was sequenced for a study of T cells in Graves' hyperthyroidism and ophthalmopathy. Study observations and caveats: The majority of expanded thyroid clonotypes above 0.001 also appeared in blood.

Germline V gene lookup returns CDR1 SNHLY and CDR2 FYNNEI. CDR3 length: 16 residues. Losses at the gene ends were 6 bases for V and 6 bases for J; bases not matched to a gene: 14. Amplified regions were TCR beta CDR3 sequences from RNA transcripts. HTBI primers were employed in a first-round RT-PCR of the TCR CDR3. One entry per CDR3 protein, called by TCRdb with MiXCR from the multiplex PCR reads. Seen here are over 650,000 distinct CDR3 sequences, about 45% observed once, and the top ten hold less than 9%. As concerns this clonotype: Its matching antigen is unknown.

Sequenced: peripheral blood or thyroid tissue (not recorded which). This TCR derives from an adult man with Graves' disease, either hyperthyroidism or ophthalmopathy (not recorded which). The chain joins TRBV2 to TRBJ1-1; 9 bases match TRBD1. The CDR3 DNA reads TGTGCCAGCAGCCCGACACGACCGGGACAGGGTCCTGAAGCTTTCTTT. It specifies CASSPTRPGQGPEAFF.